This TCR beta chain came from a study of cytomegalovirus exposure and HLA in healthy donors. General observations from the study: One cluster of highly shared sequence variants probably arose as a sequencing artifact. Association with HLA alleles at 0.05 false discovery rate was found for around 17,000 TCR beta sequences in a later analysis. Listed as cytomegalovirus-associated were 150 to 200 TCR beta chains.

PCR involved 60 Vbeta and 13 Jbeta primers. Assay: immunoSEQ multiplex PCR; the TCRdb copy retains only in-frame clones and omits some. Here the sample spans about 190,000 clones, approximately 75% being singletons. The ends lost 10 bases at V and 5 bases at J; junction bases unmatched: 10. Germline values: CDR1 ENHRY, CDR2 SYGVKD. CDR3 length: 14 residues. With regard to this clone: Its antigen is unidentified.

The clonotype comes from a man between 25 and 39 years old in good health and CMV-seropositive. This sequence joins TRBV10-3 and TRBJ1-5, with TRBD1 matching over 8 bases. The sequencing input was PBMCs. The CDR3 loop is CATSGQGMDQPQHF. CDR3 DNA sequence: TGTGCCACCTCTGGACAGGGAATGGATCAGCCCCAGCATTTT.